The 25 T cell receptor beta chains in this list originate from one sample, sequenced in a study of blood T cell repertoires in COVID-19. Generated by immunoSEQ multiplex PCR, the TCRdb table keeps only in-frame clones and is missing some. The data show some 67,000 clones, 88% seen once. Sequences were obtained from peripheral blood. These receptors were obtained from a woman between 55 and 75 years old with acute or convalescent COVID-19.

The chain joins TRBV5-6 to TRBJ2-1; D is ambiguous. This CDR3 contains 13 residues. With 4 bases removed from V and 1 base from J, the gap between germline ends came to 6 bases. The germline V gene encodes CDR1 SGHDT and CDR2 YYEEEE. The CDR3 protein is CASSPASYNEQFF. CDR3 in DNA: TGTGCCAGCAGCCCCGCGTCCTACAATGAGCAGTTCTTC.

V gene TRBV2 combines with J gene TRBJ2-1, with D maybe TRBD2 (7 bases). Trimming shortened V by 9 bases and J by 3 bases, and 18 bases separated the two germline ends. CDR1 is SNHLY and CDR2 is FYNNEI in the germline V gene. CDR3 length: 15 residues. CDR3 protein: CARQGLGLHYNEQFF. The DNA for the CDR3 is TGTGCCAGGCAGGGGTTGGGACTACACTACAATGAGCAGTTCTTC.

The rearrangement links TRBV28 to TRBJ1-2; 7 bases map to TRBD1. CDR1 and CDR2 (germline): MDHEN, SYDVKM. The V and J ends lost 6 bases and 6 bases, in that order; junction bases with no gene match: 7. The CDR3 runs 13 residues. The CDR3 bases are TGTGCCAGCAGGGAGACAGGGAACGATGGCTACACCTTC. Translated: CASRETGNDGYTF.

This clone was recorded only once. This sequence joins TRBV20-1 and TRBJ2-7; D remains ambiguous. Trimming left V 4 bases short and J 3 bases short, with 7 bases between. The germline CDR1 and CDR2 sequences are DFQATT and SNEGSKA (reference sequence). The CDR3 has 11 residues. The CDR3 DNA reads as TGCAGTGCTACCCCCCTCTACGAGCAGTACGTC. Residues: CSATPLYEQYV.

The chain recombines TRBV4-3 with TRBJ2-5; a weak D match, TRBD2 (5 bases). Trimming shortened V by 1 base and J by 3 bases, and 12 bases separated the two germline ends. This CDR3 is 15 amino acids long. Germline loops: CDR1 LGHNA, CDR2 YSLEER. CDR3 residues: CASSQVVSAEETQYF. The DNA of the CDR3 is TGCGCCAGCAGCCAAGTTGTTAGCGCTGAAGAGACCCAGTACTTC.

This clone was detected once. CDR3 bases: TGTGCCAGTACCTCTAGCCGGTACAATGAGCAGTTCTTC. Translated: CASTSSRYNEQFF. V is TRBV19 and J is TRBJ2-1; D perhaps matches TRBD2 (5 bases). The CDR3 spans 13 residues. V was cut by 7 bases and J by 4 bases, with 11 bases left in between. Germline V gene sequence: CDR1 LNHDA, CDR2 SQIVND (reference sequence).

This clone has just one count. This chain connects TRBV3-1 (or the pseudogene TRBV3-2) to TRBJ2-7, with 8 bases fitting TRBD2. From germline, CDR1 is LGHDT and CDR2 YNNKEL (reference sequence). The CDR3 length is 13 residues. The CDR3 spells CATSQRGGDEQYV. The CDR3 DNA reads TGTGCCACCAGCCAACGGGGGGGGGACGAGCAGTACGTC.

The DNA of the CDR3 is TGTGCCAGCACAGTTGGTGAAAAACTGTTTTTT. Translated: CASTVGEKLFF. V and J are TRBV2 and TRBJ1-4; D is undetermined. Looked up from germline, CDR1 is SNHLY and CDR2 is FYNNEI. V lost 7 bases and J lost 7, with 7 bases in between. The CDR3 contains 11 residues.

There are a few counts of this clone. The J gene is TRBJ2-1, the V gene TRBV7-2; D is perhaps TRBD2 (5 bases). Germline V lookup: CDR1 SGHTA, CDR2 FQGNSA. Trimming took off 3 bases at V and 5 bases at J, with 20 bases between the two ends. This CDR3 is built from 17 residues. CDR3 loop: CASSLWGLVGAHNEQFF. CDR3 DNA: TGTGCCAGCAGCTTGTGGGGTTTGGTGGGAGCACACAATGAGCAGTTCTTC.

This clone has more than one count but fewer than ten. V is TRBV7-9 and J is TRBJ1-2; tentatively, D is TRBD1 (6 bases). The CDR3 consists of 13 residues. CDR1 and CDR2 from the germline V gene are SEHNR and FQNEAQ (reference sequence). Trimming removed 5 bases from V and 3 bases from J, with 10 bases in between. CDR3 sequence reads: CASSPGVYYGYTF. The DNA for the CDR3 is TGTGCCAGCAGCCCAGGGGTTTACTATGGCTACACCTTC.

In its sample, this clone was seen a few times. This chain joins TRBV10-2 and TRBJ1-5; D might be TRBD1 (5 bases). Per the germline V gene, CDR1 is WSHSY and CDR2 is SAAADI. The CDR3 runs to 14 residues. V lost 3 bases and J lost 0, with 6 bases in between. The CDR3 reads CASSDRDSNQPQHF. CDR3 DNA: TGCGCCAGCAGTGACAGGGATAGCAATCAGCCCCAGCATTTT.

This clone occurred once. The chain couples TRBV6-5 to TRBJ2-5; 7 bases map to TRBD2. In germline, CDR1 is MNHEY, CDR2 SVGAGI. V shed 7 bases and J 2 bases; nucleotides not matched to a gene: 10. The CDR3 consists of 15 residues. CDR3 sequence: CASTTPGLLQETQYF. The CDR3 DNA follows: TGTGCCAGCACTACTCCGGGACTATTGCAAGAGACCCAGTACTTC.

This chain joins TRBV7-9 and TRBJ1-4, with TRBD1 matching over 7 bases. The V segment lost 1 base and the J segment 7 bases; nucleotides outside the gene matches: 9. This CDR3 contains 16 residues. CDR1 and CDR2 from the germline V gene are SEHNR and FQNEAQ (reference sequence). The CDR3 sequence is CASSLDGFQGGEKLFF. Written as DNA, the CDR3 is TGTGCCAGCAGCTTAGATGGGTTCCAGGGGGGTGAAAAACTGTTTTTT.

The rearrangement uses TRBV2 and TRBJ2-3, with TRBD2 identical over 7 bases. The trim removed 5 bases at V and 2 bases at J, leaving 19 bases unmatched. The CDR3 is 19 residues long. Germline lookup yields CDR1 SNHLY and CDR2 FYNNEI. The CDR3 DNA reads TGTGCCAGCAGTCGCAGCGACGTCCGGTGGGCGGGAGACACAGATACGCAGTATTTT. Translating gives CASSRSDVRWAGDTDTQYF.

This chain joins TRBV5-1 and TRBJ1-1; 7 bases are shared with TRBD1. Germline V CDR1 and CDR2: SGHRS, YFSETQ. The CDR3 contains 14 residues. The V segment lost 2 bases and the J segment 6 bases; nucleotides outside the gene matches: 7. The CDR3 reads CASSFLGQVSEAFF. The CDR3, as DNA: TGCGCCAGCAGCTTCCTAGGACAGGTCTCTGAAGCTTTCTTT.

The chain uses TRBV6-6 and TRBJ2-2, with 7 bases aligning to TRBD1. The CDR3 covers 15 residues. Per the germline V gene, CDR1 is MNHNY and CDR2 is SVGAGI (reference sequence). The ends lost 6 bases at V and 8 bases at J; junction bases unmatched: 12. The chain's CDR3 is CASRDPGQGDGELFF. CDR3 DNA sequence: TGTGCCAGCAGGGACCCGGGGCAGGGGGATGGGGAGCTGTTTTTT.

V and J are TRBV5-1 and TRBJ2-5, with a weak D call TRBD2 (6 bases). This CDR3 region has 15 residues. The V and J ends lost 2 bases and 1 base respectively, with 12 bases between them. Germline V CDR1 and CDR2: SGHRS, YFSETQ. As DNA, the CDR3 is TGCGCCAGCAGCTTTGTCGGGGGTCCCCAAGAGACCCAGTACTTC. This sequence encodes CASSFVGGPQETQYF.

A word on this clone: The sample has other DNA sequences that encode this CDR3 too. The J gene is TRBJ2-5, the V gene TRBV19; D possibly corresponds to TRBD2 (5 bases). This CDR3 spans 13 amino acids. V lost 5 bases, J lost 4 bases, and 11 bases lay in between. Germline loops: CDR1 LNHDA, CDR2 SQIVND (reference sequence). The CDR3 loop reads CASSRGRRETQYF. CDR3 DNA sequence: TGTGCCAGTAGTCGGGGAAGGAGAGAGACCCAGTACTTC.

This chain connects TRBV2 to TRBJ2-1; tentative D call: TRBD2 (6 bases). Trimming removed 4 bases at V and 4 bases at J, with 23 bases between. CDR1 SNHLY and CDR2 FYNNEI come from the germline V gene. The CDR3 runs 18 residues. CDR3 bases: TGTGCCAGCAGTGGGGGGACGTGGGAGGCCCTAAAATACAATGAGCAGTTCTTC. It specifies CASSGGTWEALKYNEQFF.

This clone has just a few counts. This sequence joins TRBV29-1 and TRBJ1-3, with unresolved D. This CDR3 comprises 13 residues. Per the germline V gene, CDR1 is SQVTM and CDR2 is ANQGSEA. The V gene lost 4 bases and the J gene lost 0 bases, with 7 bases spanning the gap. CDR3 coding DNA: TGCAGCGTTGCACTGAACTCTGGAAACACCATATATTTT. This translates into CSVALNSGNTIYF.

The chain carries TRBV30 and TRBJ2-1; 8 bases match TRBD2. V lost 2 bases, J lost 7 bases, and 1 base stayed unmatched. Germline CDR1 reads GTSNPN; CDR2 reads SVGIG (reference sequence). This CDR3 is built from 12 residues. CDR3 residues: CAWSPSGNEQFF. The CDR3 DNA follows: TGTGCCTGGAGTCCTAGCGGGAATGAGCAGTTCTTC. Variable domain in full (rest from reference TRBV30 and TRBJ2-1): SQTIHQWPATLVQPVGSPLSLECTVEGTSNPNLYWYRQAAGRGLQLLFYSVGIGQISSEVPQNLSASRPQDRQFILSSKKLLLSDSGFYLCAWSPSGNEQFFGPGTRLTVL.

The J gene is TRBJ1-5, the V gene TRBV19, with D perhaps matching TRBD1 (6 bases). The CDR3 has 15 residues. Between the trimmed V and J ends, which lost 4 bases and 3 bases, there was a span of 13 bases. Germline V CDR1 and CDR2: LNHDA, SQIVND (reference sequence). CDR3 sequence reads: CASSKVRGFNQPQHF. For the CDR3, the DNA is TGTGCCAGTAGTAAGGTCAGGGGTTTCAATCAGCCCCAGCATTTT.

V usage is TRBV4-2 and J usage is TRBJ2-7, with 8 bases lining up with TRBD1. The CDR3 contains 16 residues. J lost 1 base, V lost 3 bases, and 8 bases had no gene match. Germline assignment: CDR1 LGHNA and CDR2 YNFKEQ. The CDR3 DNA is TGTGCCAGCAGCCACACCGGGACAGGCCTTTCCTACGAGCAGTACGTC. It codes for CASSHTGTGLSYEQYV.

The chain combines TRBV19 with TRBJ1-2; D is undetermined. Germline assignment: CDR1 LNHDA and CDR2 SQIVND (reference sequence). Deletions cut 1 base from V and 8 bases from J, with 29 bases between. This CDR3 has 19 residues. The CDR3: CASSIVIGPVRRRFRGYTF. For the CDR3, the DNA is TGTGCCAGTAGTATAGTGATTGGTCCGGTACGGAGACGTTTCCGGGGCTACACCTTC.

A note on this clone: A much larger clone is a single base away; this may be a read error. Other nucleotide sequences in the sample specify the same CDR3. The V call is TRBV5-1, the J call TRBJ1-2; TRBD1 matches 11 bases. CDR3 size: 14 residues. The V and J ends lost 0 bases and 7 bases, in that order; junction bases with no gene match: 2. CDR1 and CDR2 (germline): SGHRS, YFSETQ. The CDR3 is CASSLAGTGGGYTF. The CDR3 DNA is TGCGCCAGCAGCTTGGCTGGGACAGGGGGTGGCTACACCTTC.